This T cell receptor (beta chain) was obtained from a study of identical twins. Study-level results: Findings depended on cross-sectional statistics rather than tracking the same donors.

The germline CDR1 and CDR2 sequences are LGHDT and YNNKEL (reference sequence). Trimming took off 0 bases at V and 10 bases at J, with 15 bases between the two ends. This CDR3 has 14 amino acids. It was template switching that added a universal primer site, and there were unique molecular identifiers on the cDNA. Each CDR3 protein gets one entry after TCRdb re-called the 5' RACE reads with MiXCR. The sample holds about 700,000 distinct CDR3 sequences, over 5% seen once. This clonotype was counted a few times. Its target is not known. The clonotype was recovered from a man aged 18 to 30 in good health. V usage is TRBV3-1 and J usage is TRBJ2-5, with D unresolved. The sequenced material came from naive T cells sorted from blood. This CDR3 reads CASSQDDASLDQYF. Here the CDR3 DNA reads TGTGCCAGCAGCCAAGATGACGCTTCGCTTGACCAGTACTTC.